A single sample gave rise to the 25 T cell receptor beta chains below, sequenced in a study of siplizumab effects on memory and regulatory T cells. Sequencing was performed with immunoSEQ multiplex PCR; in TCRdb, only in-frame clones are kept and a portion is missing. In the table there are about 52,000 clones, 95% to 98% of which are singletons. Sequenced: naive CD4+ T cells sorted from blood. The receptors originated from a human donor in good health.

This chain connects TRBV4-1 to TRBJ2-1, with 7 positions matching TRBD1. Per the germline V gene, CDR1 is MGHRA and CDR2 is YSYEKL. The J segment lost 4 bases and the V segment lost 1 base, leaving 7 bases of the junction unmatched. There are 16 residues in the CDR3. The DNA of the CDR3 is TGCGCCAGCAGCCAAGTATCGGGACAGTCATACAATGAGCAGTTCTTC. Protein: CASSQVSGQSYNEQFF.

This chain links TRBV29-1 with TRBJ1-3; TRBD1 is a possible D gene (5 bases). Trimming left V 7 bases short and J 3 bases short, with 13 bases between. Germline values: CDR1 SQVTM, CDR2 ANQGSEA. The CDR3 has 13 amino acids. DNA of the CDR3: TGCAGCGCGACAGCGTTCGGTGGAAACACCATATATTTT. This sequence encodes CSATAFGGNTIYF.

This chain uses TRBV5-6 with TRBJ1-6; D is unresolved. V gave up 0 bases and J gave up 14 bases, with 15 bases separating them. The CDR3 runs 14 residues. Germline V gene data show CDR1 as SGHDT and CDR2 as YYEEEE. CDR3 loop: CASSLGSRISALHF. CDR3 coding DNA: TGTGCCAGCAGCTTGGGCTCGCGGATCTCAGCCCTCCACTTT.

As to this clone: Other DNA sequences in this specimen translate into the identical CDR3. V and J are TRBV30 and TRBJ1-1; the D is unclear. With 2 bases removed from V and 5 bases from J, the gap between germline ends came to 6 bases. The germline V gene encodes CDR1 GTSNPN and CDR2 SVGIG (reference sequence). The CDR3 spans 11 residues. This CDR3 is CAWSTLTEAFF. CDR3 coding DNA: TGTGCCTGGAGTACGCTAACTGAAGCTTTCTTT. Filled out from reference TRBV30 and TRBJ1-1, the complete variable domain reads SQTIHQWPATLVQPVGSPLSLECTVEGTSNPNLYWYRQAAGRGLQLLFYSVGIGQISSEVPQNLSASRPQDRQFILSSKKLLLSDSGFYLCAWSTLTEAFFGQGTRLTVV.

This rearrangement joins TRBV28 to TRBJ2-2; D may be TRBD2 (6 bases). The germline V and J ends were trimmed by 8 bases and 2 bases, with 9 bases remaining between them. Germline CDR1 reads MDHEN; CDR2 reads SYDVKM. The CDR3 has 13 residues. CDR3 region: CASLSGNTGELFF. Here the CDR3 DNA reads TGTGCCAGCCTTAGCGGAAACACCGGGGAGCTGTTTTTT.

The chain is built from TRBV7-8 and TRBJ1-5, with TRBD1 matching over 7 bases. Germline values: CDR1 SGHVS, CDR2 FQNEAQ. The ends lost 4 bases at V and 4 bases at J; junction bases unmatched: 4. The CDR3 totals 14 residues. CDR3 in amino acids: CASSSGQVNQPQHF. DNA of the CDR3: TGTGCCAGCAGCTCCGGACAGGTAAATCAGCCCCAGCATTTT.

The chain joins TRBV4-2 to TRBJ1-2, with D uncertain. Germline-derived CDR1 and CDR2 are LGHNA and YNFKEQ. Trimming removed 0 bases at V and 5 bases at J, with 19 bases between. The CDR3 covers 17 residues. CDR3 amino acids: CASSQDLPIRSYYGYTF. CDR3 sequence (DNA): TGTGCCAGCAGCCAAGATCTCCCAATACGAAGTTATTATGGCTACACCTTC.

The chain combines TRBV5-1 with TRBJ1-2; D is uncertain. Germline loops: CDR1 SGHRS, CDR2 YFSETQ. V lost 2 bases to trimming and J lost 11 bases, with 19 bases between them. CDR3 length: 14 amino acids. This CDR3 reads CASSLERADSIYTF. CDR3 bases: TGCGCCAGCAGCTTAGAGAGGGCCGACTCGATTTACACCTTC.

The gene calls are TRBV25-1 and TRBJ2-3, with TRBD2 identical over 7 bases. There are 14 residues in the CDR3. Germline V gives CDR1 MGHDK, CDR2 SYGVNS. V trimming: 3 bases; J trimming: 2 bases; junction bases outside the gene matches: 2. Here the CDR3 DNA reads TGTGCCAGCAGTGATACTAGCGACACAGATACGCAGTATTTT. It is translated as CASSDTSDTDTQYF.

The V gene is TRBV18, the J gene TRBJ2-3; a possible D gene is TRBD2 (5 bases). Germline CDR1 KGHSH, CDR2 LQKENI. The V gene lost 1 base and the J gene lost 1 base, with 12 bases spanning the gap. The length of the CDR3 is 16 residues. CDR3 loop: CASSPQEGSRTDTQYF. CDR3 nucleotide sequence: TGTGCCAGCTCACCACAAGAGGGTTCCCGCACAGATACGCAGTATTTT.

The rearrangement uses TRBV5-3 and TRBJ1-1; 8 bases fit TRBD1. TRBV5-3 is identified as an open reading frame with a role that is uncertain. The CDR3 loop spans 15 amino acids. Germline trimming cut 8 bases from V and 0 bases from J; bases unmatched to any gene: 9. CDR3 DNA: TGTGCCAGCAGCATAAAGACAGGGGTGAACACTGAAGCTTTCTTT. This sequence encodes CASSIKTGVNTEAFF.

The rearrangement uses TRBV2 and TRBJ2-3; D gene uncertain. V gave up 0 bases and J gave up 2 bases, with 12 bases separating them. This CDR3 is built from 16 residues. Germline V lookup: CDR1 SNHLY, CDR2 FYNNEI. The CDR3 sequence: CASSEAAGRATDTQYF. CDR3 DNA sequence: TGTGCCAGCAGTGAAGCGGCAGGAAGAGCCACAGATACGCAGTATTTT.

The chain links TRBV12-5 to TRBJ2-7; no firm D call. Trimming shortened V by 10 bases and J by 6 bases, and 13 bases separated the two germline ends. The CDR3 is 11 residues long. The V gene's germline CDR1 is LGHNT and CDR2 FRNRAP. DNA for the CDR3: TGTGCTACCCGATCAGTTGGCGAGCAGTACTTC. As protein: CATRSVGEQYF.

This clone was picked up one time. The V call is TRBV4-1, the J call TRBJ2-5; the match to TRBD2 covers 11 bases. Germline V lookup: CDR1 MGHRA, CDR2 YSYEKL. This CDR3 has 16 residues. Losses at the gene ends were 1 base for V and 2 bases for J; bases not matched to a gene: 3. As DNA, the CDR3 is TGCGCCAGCAGCCAAGTGGGACTAGCGGCACAAGAGACCCAGTACTTC. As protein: CASSQVGLAAQETQYF.

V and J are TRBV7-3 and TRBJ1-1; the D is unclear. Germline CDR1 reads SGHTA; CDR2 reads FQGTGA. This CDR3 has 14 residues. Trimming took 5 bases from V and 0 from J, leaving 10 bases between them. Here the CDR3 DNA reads TGTGCCAGCAGCAGAGGAGGGCTGAACACTGAAGCTTTCTTT. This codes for CASSRGGLNTEAFF.

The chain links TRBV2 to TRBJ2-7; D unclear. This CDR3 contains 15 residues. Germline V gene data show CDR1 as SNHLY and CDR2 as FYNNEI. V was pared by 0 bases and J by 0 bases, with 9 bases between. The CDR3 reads CASSEAGHLSYEQYF. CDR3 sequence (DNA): TGTGCCAGCAGTGAAGCCGGCCACCTCTCCTACGAGCAGTACTTC.

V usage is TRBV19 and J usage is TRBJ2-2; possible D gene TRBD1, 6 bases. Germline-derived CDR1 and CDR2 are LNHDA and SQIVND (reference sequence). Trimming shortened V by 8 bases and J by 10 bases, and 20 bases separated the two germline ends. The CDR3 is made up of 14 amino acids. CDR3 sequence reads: CASAWGQGRAELFF. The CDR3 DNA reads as TGTGCCAGTGCCTGGGGGCAGGGTCGAGCGGAGCTGTTTTTT.

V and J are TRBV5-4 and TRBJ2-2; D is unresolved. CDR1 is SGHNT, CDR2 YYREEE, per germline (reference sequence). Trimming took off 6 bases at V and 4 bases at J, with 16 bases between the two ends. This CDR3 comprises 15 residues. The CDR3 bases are TGTGCCAGCACGGCGTTCGCGCCGGGCACCGGGGAGCTGTTTTTT. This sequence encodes CASTAFAPGTGELFF. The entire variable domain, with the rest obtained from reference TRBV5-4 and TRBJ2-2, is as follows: ETGVTQSPTHLIKTRGQQVTLRCSSQSGHNTVSWYQQALGQGPQFIFQYYREEENGRGNFPPRFSGLQFPNYSSELNVNALELDDSALYLCASTAFAPGTGELFFGEGSRLTVL.

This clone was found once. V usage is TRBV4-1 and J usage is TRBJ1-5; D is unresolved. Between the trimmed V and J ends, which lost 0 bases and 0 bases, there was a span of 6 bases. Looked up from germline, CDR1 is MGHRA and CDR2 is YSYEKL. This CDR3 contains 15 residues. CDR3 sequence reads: CASSQDRYSNQPQHF. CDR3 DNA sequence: TGCGCCAGCAGCCAAGACAGATATAGCAATCAGCCCCAGCATTTT.

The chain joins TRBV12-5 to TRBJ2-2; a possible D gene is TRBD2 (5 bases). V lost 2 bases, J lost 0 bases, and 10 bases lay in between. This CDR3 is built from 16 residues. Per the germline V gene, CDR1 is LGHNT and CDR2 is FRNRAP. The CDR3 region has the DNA TGTGCTAGTGGTTTGCAGAGGGCGGCGAACACCGGGGAGCTGTTTTTT. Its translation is CASGLQRAANTGELFF.

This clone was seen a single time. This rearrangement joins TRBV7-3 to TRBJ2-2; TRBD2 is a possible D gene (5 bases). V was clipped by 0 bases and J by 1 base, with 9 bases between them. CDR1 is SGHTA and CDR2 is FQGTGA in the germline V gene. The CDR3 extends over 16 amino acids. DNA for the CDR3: TGTGCCAGCAGCTTAACGGGAGACGAGAACACCGGGGAGCTGTTTTTT. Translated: CASSLTGDENTGELFF.

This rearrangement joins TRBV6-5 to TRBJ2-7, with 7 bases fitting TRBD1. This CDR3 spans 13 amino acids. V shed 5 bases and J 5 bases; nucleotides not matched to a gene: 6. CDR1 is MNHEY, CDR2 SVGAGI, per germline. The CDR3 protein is CASSRQGTNEQYF. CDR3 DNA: TGTGCCAGCAGTCGACAGGGAACCAACGAGCAGTACTTC.

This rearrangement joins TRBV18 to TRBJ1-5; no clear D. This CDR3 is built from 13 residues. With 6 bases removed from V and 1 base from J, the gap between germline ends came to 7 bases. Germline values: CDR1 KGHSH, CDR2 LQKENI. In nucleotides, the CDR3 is TGTGCCAGCTCGCTCAAAAGCAATCAGCCCCAGCATTTT. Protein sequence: CASSLKSNQPQHF.

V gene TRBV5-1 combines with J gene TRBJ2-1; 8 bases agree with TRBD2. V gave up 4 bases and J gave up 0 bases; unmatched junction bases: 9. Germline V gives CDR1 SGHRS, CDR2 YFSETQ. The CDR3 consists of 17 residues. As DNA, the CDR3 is TGCGCCAGCAGCGTTAAGGCGGGAGGAGTCTCCTACAATGAGCAGTTCTTC. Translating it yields CASSVKAGGVSYNEQFF. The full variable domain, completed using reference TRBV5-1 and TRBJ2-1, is KAGVTQTPRYLIKTRGQQVTLSCSPISGHRSVSWYQQTPGQGLQFLFEYFSETQRNKGNFPGRFSGRQFSNSRSEMNVSTLELGDSALYLCASSVKAGGVSYNEQFFGPGTRLTVL.

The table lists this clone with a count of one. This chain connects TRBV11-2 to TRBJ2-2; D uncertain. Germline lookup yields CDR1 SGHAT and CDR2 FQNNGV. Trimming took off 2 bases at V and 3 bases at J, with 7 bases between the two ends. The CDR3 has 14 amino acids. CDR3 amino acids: CASSLFLDTGELFF. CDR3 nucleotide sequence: TGTGCCAGCAGCTTATTTTTGGACACCGGGGAGCTGTTTTTT.